Below, one T cell receptor (beta chain) is given with its context. Its recognized antigen is unknown. No much larger clone exists at a distance of one base, and base qualities are not known. The library was produced with RACE. Sequencing used a NextSeq 500. During library preparation, unique molecular identifiers were attached to individual cDNA molecules so that TCRs could be counted quantitatively and reproducibly. From each blood RNA sample, both TCR alpha and TCR beta chains were sequenced. The original pipeline was this. The median number of TCRs per sample was roughly 100,000, ranging from about 23,224 to 700,000. The Decombinator software suite was used to annotate V, J and CDR3 in the TCR reads. For the PS versus PT1 abundance plots, all samples were subsampled to the same number of TCRs (28,000). TCRs were defined as expanded if absent before sensitization and observed at least eight times at the 2-week time point. Clones were called with MiXCR by TCRdb after fastp trimmed the public reads at Q25, and only in-frame beta chains were retained. Every distinct CDR3 protein forms one entry, paired with its most common genes and DNA. These V and J calls originate from TCRdb's pipeline instead of the authors' own analysis. A total of about 140,000 distinct CDR3 sequences appear in this sample, approximately 12% of them only once. The ten largest clones represent 1.3% to 1.5% of the sample.

V loses 5 bases at its end and J loses 0 bases; junction bases beyond the gene matches: 5. Reading from cysteine to phenylalanine, the CDR3 counts 15 amino acids. Of all the DNA, just the CDR3 is kept, 45 bases in frame from base 1. The CDR1 and CDR2 encoded by the germline V gene are SGHTA and FQGNSA. In the paper's terms, the time point label means: patch test 2, 6 weeks after DPC sensitization. Reading the label with the study, this specimen's treatment or condition is: therapeutic diphenylcyclopropenone sensitization with weekly scalp DPC. At every patch-test visit, the blood draw took place before the patch test was put on. Eligible patients were aged 18 to 70, diagnosed with alopecia, deemed suitable for DPC therapy, and excluded if pregnant. Unfractionated whole blood was collected in Tempus Blood RNA tubes, and total RNA was extracted from that blood. This sample is drawn from a study of human T cells and chemical hapten exposure (dated by TCRdb to 2020 to 2023). Concerning the study at large: For sensitization, 2% DPC in acetone was applied to an approximately 2 cm by approximately 2 cm area of upper inner arm skin. Throughout the roughly 24-week study period, patients were also given weekly therapeutic DPC doses on the scalp. Patch testing on the upper back used Finn chambers containing 0.01% DPC, with scoring done after 6 days according to International Contact Dermatitis Research Group standards. The patient cohort, mostly female, included alopecia areata with under or over 50% scalp involvement, alopecia totalis and alopecia universalis. Libraries were pooled for sequencing, and variation in per-sample TCR yields was attributed mainly to small differences in library volumes within the pool. Peripheral blood TCR repertoire changes were tracked in vivo in alopecia patients during primary and secondary sensitization to the hapten diphenylcyclopropenone (DPC). Blood samples were taken from patients before sensitization (week 0) and at 2, 6 and about 24 weeks after DPC sensitization. Blood for TCR sequencing was provided by twenty-nine alopecia patients at one to four time points (pre-sensitization, 2, 6 and 24 weeks). General findings and caveats noted by the study authors: Because every patient had alopecia, a presumed autoimmune disease, the patients' immune response might differ from that of healthy individuals. Repeated subsampling changed both the strength of the expansion versus patch-test correlation and the threshold at which that correlation became significant. DPC sensitization did not change how many TCRs were above 1 in 1000 frequency, and no evidence was found of alterations in global repertoire structure. Significantly more large CDR3 similarity clusters were formed by expanded TCRs than by pre-sensitization or healthy control sets, consistent with antigen-driven responses. A positive correlation was found between the number of PT1 expanded TCRs and patch test score, with significance reached at thresholds 8, 16 and 32 but not 4.

The chain is encoded by TRBV7-2 joined to TRBJ2-3; TRBD1 lines up with 7 middle nucleotides. This specimen was whole blood, taken in connection with sensitization to the hapten diphenylcyclopropenone (DPC). The receptor was derived from a woman aged 45-65 years with alopecia areata. Some clones in this sample may be carry-over from other donors' samples. The CDR3 here reads CASSQGGWSTDTQYF. The DNA sequence reads TGTGCCAGCAGCCAAGGGGGCTGGAGCACAGATACGCAGTATTTT.